These T cell receptor beta chains were read from a single sample in a study of cytomegalovirus exposure and HLA in healthy donors. TCRdb keeps only in-frame clones here, not all; method: immunoSEQ multiplex PCR. Its table records tens of thousands of clones. Sequencing was performed on PBMCs. The receptors were sampled from a woman aged 50 to 60 in good health and CMV-seropositive. Each CDR3 is given with its conserved first and last residue. The D gene is left open where the match is weak.

J: TRBJ1-1; D: TRBD1; V: TRBV11-1; DNA: TGTGCCAGCAGCCCACGGGACAGGTTGAACACTGAAGCTTTCTTT; CDR3: CASSPRDRLNTEAFF
J: TRBJ2-7; D: -; V: TRBV19; DNA: TGTGCCAGTAGTGCCCAGGCGGGACTGGGTTACGAGCAGTACTTC; CDR3: CASSAQAGLGYEQYF
J: TRBJ2-7; D: TRBD1; V: TRBV7-6; DNA: TGTGCCAGCAGCTTAGGGGACAGCTACGAGCAGTACTTC; CDR3: CASSLGDSYEQYF
J: TRBJ2-5; D: -; V: TRBV28; DNA: TGTGCCAGCAGTTACCGATCTCTCGGGTTGGAGACCCAGTACTTC; CDR3: CASSYRSLGLETQYF
J: TRBJ2-1; D: -; V: TRBV11-2; DNA: TGTGCCAGCAGCTTAGGAGCGTTTGGTGGAAGCAATGAGCAGTTCTTC; CDR3: CASSLGAFGGSNEQFF
J: TRBJ1-1; D: TRBD1; V: TRBV2; DNA: TGTGCCAGCAGTCGGGACAGGGGAAACACTGAAGCTTTCTTT; CDR3: CASSRDRGNTEAFF
J: TRBJ1-5; D: TRBD1; V: TRBV18; DNA: TGTGCCAGCTCACCAGCCGACAGGGCTCAGCCCCAGCATTTT; CDR3: CASSPADRAQPQHF
J: TRBJ1-1; D: -; V: TRBV15; DNA: TGTGCCACCAGCCGCAGGGGGAACACTGAAGCTTTCTTT; CDR3: CATSRRGNTEAFF
J: TRBJ2-5; D: TRBD2; V: TRBV19; DNA: TGTGCCAGTAGTCTAGGGACTAGCGGGAGGACGAGAGAGACCCAGTACTTC; CDR3: CASSLGTSGRTRETQYF
J: TRBJ2-3; D: -; V: TRBV13; DNA: TGTGCCAGCAGTCCCGGGGATACGCAGTATTTT; CDR3: CASSPGDTQYF
J: TRBJ2-2; D: TRBD2; V: TRBV28; DNA: TGTGCCAGCAGGCCAGCGGGAGATACCGGGGAGCTGTTTTTT; CDR3: CASRPAGDTGELFF
J: TRBJ1-1; D: -; V: TRBV6-5; DNA: TGTGCCAGCAGTTACTCGTGGCAGGGAAACACTGAAGCTTTCTTT; CDR3: CASSYSWQGNTEAFF
J: TRBJ2-1; D: TRBD2; V: TRBV28; DNA: TGTGCCAGCAGTTTGCTCGGGGGGGCCTACAATGAGCAGTTCTTC; CDR3: CASSLLGGAYNEQFF
J: TRBJ1-5; D: -; V: TRBV30; DNA: TGTGCCTGTACGACAGGAAGCAATCAGCCCCAGCATTTT; CDR3: CACTTGSNQPQHF
J: TRBJ1-2; D: TRBD1; V: TRBV5-1; DNA: TGCGCCAGCAGCTCCCGGGACAGGACTAACTATGGCTACACCTTC; CDR3: CASSSRDRTNYGYTF
J: TRBJ1-6; D: -; V: TRBV9; DNA: TGTGCCAGCAGCGTAGATGGAGCCTATAATTCACCCCTCCACTTT; CDR3: CASSVDGAYNSPLHF
J: TRBJ1-2; D: TRBD1; V: TRBV6-6; DNA: TGTGCCAGCAGTAGGGACAGGGGAGGCAGTGGCTACACCTTC; CDR3: CASSRDRGGSGYTF
J: TRBJ1-4; D: -; V: TRBV5-4; DNA: TGTGCCAGCAGGGGGGACTTCGACCAAGAAAAACTGTTTTTT; CDR3: CASRGDFDQEKLFF
J: TRBJ1-2; D: -; V: TRBV7-2; DNA: TGTGCCAGCAGCTTAGTTTGGGGACAAGGGGACTATGGCTACACCTTC; CDR3: CASSLVWGQGDYGYTF
J: TRBJ2-3; D: TRBD2; V: TRBV6-1; DNA: TGTGCCAGCAGTTGGGGGGGGTCAGATACGCAGTATTTT; CDR3: CASSWGGSDTQYF
J: TRBJ1-4; D: TRBD1; V: TRBV15; DNA: TGTGCCACCAAAGAGGAGGACAGGGGAACTGAAAAACTGTTTTTT; CDR3: CATKEEDRGTEKLFF
J: TRBJ2-2; D: -; V: TRBV25-1; DNA: TGTGCCAGCAGTGAACAGGGATCCGCCGGGGAGCTGTTTTTT; CDR3: CASSEQGSAGELFF
J: TRBJ2-3; D: TRBD2; V: TRBV5-5; DNA: TGTGCCAGCAGCTTCCTCGGGGCGGGAGCCGCAGATACGCAGTATTTT; CDR3: CASSFLGAGAADTQYF
J: TRBJ2-1; D: TRBD2; V: TRBV4-1; DNA: TGCGCCAGCAGCCAAGAGGAGGGGACTAGCGGGATCTATTGGAATGAGCAGTTCTTC; CDR3: CASSQEEGTSGIYWNEQFF
J: TRBJ2-7; D: -; V: TRBV28; DNA: TGTGCCATCCAGCCCAGGGGAAACGAGCAGTACTTC; CDR3: CAIQPRGNEQYF
J: TRBJ2-1; D: -; V: TRBV6-5; DNA: TGTGCCAGCAGTTACGCCTCCAGACAGAGCGAGCAGTTCTTC; CDR3: CASSYASRQSEQFF
J: TRBJ1-2; D: TRBD1; V: TRBV4-2; DNA: TGTGCCAGCAGCCAAGATCAGGGGGCATTTGGCTACACCTTC; CDR3: CASSQDQGAFGYTF
J: TRBJ2-7; D: TRBD2; V: TRBV29-1; DNA: TGCAGCGTTGGAGGAGCTAGCGGGAGTGTGTACGAGCAGTACTTC; CDR3: CSVGGASGSVYEQYF
J: TRBJ1-4; D: -; V: TRBV7-9; DNA: TGTGCCAGCAGCCACAGGGCTAACAGTGAAAAACTGTTTTTT; CDR3: CASSHRANSEKLFF
J: TRBJ1-5; D: TRBD1; V: TRBV28; DNA: TGTGCCAGCAGACTCGGACAGGGGGGAGGTCAGCCCCAGCATTTT; CDR3: CASRLGQGGGQPQHF
J: TRBJ2-7; D: -; V: TRBV2; DNA: TGTGCCAGCAGTGGCCCCAGGGGACCCATCTCCTACGAGCAGTACTTC; CDR3: CASSGPRGPISYEQYF
J: TRBJ2-3; D: -; V: TRBV29-1; DNA: TGCAGCGTTGGAAACGGGGAAAAAGATACGCAGTATTTT; CDR3: CSVGNGEKDTQYF
J: TRBJ1-5; D: -; V: TRBV28; DNA: TGTGCCAGCAGTGGGATTAGCGGGGTGTATCAGCCCCAGCATTTT; CDR3: CASSGISGVYQPQHF
J: TRBJ1-1; D: -; V: TRBV5-1; DNA: TGCGCCAGCAGCCCCCAGGGTCCATTGACGGACCCTGAAGCTTTCTTT; CDR3: CASSPQGPLTDPEAFF
J: TRBJ2-7; D: TRBD1; V: TRBV30; DNA: TGTGCCTGGAGTGTCGGGACAGGGGAGGACGAGCAGTACTTC; CDR3: CAWSVGTGEDEQYF
J: TRBJ2-7; D: TRBD1; V: TRBV7-2; DNA: TGTGCCAGCAGCCCACGGACAGGGGCCTACGAGCAGTACTTC; CDR3: CASSPRTGAYEQYF
J: TRBJ1-1; D: TRBD1; V: TRBV2; DNA: TGTGCCAGCAGTGAAGACAGGGGCCGTAACACTGAAGCTTTCTTT; CDR3: CASSEDRGRNTEAFF
J: TRBJ2-6; D: -; V: TRBV5-5; DNA: TGTGCCAGCAGCTTGGTTTTCGGGTCTGGGGCCAACGTCCTGACTTTC; CDR3: CASSLVFGSGANVLTF
J: TRBJ2-3; D: -; V: TRBV29-1; DNA: TGCAGCGTTGAAGATGGCAGGGGAAGCACAGATACGCAGTATTTT; CDR3: CSVEDGRGSTDTQYF
J: TRBJ2-3; D: -; V: TRBV10-3; DNA: TGTGCCATCAGTGGGGGGGAGTACACAGATACGCAGTATTTT; CDR3: CAISGGEYTDTQYF
J: TRBJ1-4; D: TRBD1; V: TRBV6-1; DNA: TGTGCCAGCAGGGCTACCGGGACAGGGGTTGAAAAACTGTTTTTT; CDR3: CASRATGTGVEKLFF
J: TRBJ1-2; D: -; V: TRBV6-1; DNA: TGTGCCAGCAGTGAACCGACAGGTCCCTATGGCTACACCTTC; CDR3: CASSEPTGPYGYTF
J: TRBJ1-3; D: -; V: TRBV4-3; DNA: TGCGCCAGCAGCCCCACGGACGGGGGATCCTCTGGAAACACCATATATTTT; CDR3: CASSPTDGGSSGNTIYF
J: TRBJ1-4; D: -; V: TRBV15; DNA: TGTGCCACCAGCAGGGCCGATGAAAAACTGTTTTTT; CDR3: CATSRADEKLFF
J: TRBJ1-1; D: -; V: TRBV30; DNA: TGTGCCTGGAGTCCCGACAGGTACACTGAAGCTTTCTTT; CDR3: CAWSPDRYTEAFF
J: TRBJ1-5; D: -; V: TRBV7-2; DNA: TGTGCCAGCAGCCGAGAACAGGGCTACGGGTCCCAGCATTTT; CDR3: CASSREQGYGSQHF
J: TRBJ1-2; D: -; V: TRBV30; DNA: TGTGCCTGGAGCCCTTTCGGGAAAAGCTATGGCTACACCTTC; CDR3: CAWSPFGKSYGYTF
J: TRBJ2-3; D: TRBD2; V: TRBV18; DNA: TGTGCCAGCTCAAGGACTAGCGGAGACACAGATACGCAGTATTTT; CDR3: CASSRTSGDTDTQYF
J: TRBJ2-1; D: -; V: TRBV19; DNA: TGTGCCAGTAGTCTAACGCCAGGGCACAATGAGCAGTTCTTC; CDR3: CASSLTPGHNEQFF
J: TRBJ2-7; D: -; V: TRBV18; DNA: TGTGCCAGCTCACCACGACAGGGAGGTCCCTACGAGCAGTACTTC; CDR3: CASSPRQGGPYEQYF
J: TRBJ2-3; D: -; V: TRBV7-2; DNA: TGTGCCAGCAGCTTAGGACTAGGAAACACGCAGTATTTT; CDR3: CASSLGLGNTQYF
J: TRBJ1-4; D: TRBD1; V: TRBV7-2; DNA: TGTGCCAGCAGCTTAGGGGACAGGGATAATGAAAAACTGTTTTTT; CDR3: CASSLGDRDNEKLFF
J: TRBJ1-1; D: -; V: TRBV4-2; DNA: TGTGCCAGCAGCCAAGATTTGGGAGTCACTGAAGCTTTCTTT; CDR3: CASSQDLGVTEAFF
J: TRBJ1-1; D: TRBD1; V: TRBV28; DNA: TGTGCCAGCAGTTTAGGGACAGGGTGGGTGGGCACTGAAGCTTTCTTT; CDR3: CASSLGTGWVGTEAFF
J: TRBJ1-4; D: -; V: TRBV6-1; DNA: TGTGCCAGCAGTGAAGCGGTTTTTGGGGGCGGTGGAAAACTGTTTTTT; CDR3: CASSEAVFGGGGKLFF